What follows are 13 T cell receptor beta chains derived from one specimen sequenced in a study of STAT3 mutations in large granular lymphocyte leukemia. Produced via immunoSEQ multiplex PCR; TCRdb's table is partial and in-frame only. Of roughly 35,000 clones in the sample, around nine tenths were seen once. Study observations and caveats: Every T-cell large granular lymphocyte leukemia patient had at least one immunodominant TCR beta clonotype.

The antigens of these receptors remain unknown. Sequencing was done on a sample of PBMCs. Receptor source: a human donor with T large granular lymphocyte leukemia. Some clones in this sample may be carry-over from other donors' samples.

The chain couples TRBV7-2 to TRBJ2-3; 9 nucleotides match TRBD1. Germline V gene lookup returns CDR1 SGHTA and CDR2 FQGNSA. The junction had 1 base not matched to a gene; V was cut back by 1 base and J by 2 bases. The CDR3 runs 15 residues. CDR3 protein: CASSLGTGVTDTQYF. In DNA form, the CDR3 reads TGTGCCAGCAGCTTAGGGACAGGGGTCACAGATACGCAGTATTTT.

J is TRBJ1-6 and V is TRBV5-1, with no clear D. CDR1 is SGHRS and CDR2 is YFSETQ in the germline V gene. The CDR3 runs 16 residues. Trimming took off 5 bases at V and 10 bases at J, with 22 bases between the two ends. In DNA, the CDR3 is TGCGCCAGCAGTCCTACCGTAGCTGGGAAAGGGTCACCCCTCCACTTT. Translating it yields CASSPTVAGKGSPLHF.

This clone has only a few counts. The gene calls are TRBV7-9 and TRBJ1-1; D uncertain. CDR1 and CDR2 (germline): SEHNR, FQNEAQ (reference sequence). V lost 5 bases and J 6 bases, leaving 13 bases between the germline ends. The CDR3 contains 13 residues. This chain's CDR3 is CASSPPSVAEAFF. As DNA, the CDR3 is TGTGCCAGCAGCCCCCCTTCCGTCGCTGAAGCTTTCTTT.

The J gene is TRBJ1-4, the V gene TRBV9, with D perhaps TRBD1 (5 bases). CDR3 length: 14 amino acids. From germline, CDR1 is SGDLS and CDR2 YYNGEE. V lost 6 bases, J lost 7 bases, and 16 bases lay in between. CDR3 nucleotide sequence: TGTGCCAGCACCCTGGGACCCTCGGCTGAAAAACTGTTTTTT. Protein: CASTLGPSAEKLFF.

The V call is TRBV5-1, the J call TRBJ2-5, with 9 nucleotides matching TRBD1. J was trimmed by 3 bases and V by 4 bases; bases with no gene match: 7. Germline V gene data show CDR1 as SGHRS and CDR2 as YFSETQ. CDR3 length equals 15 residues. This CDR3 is CASSEIGDREETQYF. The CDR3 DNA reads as TGCGCCAGCAGCGAAATAGGGGACAGGGAAGAGACCCAGTACTTC. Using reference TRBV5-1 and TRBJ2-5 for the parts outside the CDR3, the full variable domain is KAGVTQTPRYLIKTRGQQVTLSCSPISGHRSVSWYQQTPGQGLQFLFEYFSETQRNKGNFPGRFSGRQFSNSRSEMNVSTLELGDSALYLCASSEIGDREETQYFGPGTRLLVL.

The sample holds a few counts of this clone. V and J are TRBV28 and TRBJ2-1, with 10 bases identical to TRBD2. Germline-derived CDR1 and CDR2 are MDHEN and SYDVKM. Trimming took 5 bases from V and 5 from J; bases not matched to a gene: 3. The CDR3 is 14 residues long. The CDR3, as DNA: TGTGCCAGCAGTACGAGCGGGGGGGACAATGAGCAGTTCTTC. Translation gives CASSTSGGDNEQFF.

CDR3 residues: CASSLGGGWQPQHF. DNA of the CDR3: TGTGCCAGCAGCTTAGGAGGGGGTTGGCAGCCCCAGCATTTT. The V call is TRBV7-9, the J call TRBJ1-5; weak D call: TRBD1 (6 bases). The CDR3 sequence is 14 residues long. Per the germline V gene, CDR1 is SEHNR and CDR2 is FQNEAQ (reference sequence). V was clipped by 1 base and J by 7 bases, with 11 bases between them. Complete variable domain (other parts from reference TRBV7-9 and TRBJ1-5): DTGVSQNPRHKITKRGQNVTFRCDPISEHNRLYWYRQTLGQGPEFLTYFQNEAQLEKSRLLSDRFSAERPKGSFSTLEIQRTEQGDSAMYLCASSLGGGWQPQHFGDGTRLSIL.

The CDR3 coding sequence is TGTGCCAGCAGTGGGACAGCCTACGAGCAGTACTTC. Translated: CASSGTAYEQYF. This chain connects TRBV6-6 to TRBJ2-7, with 7 positions matching TRBD1. CDR1 MNHNY and CDR2 SVGAGI come from the germline V gene (reference sequence). The J segment lost 2 bases and the V segment lost 5 bases, leaving 0 bases of the junction unmatched. CDR3 size: 12 residues.

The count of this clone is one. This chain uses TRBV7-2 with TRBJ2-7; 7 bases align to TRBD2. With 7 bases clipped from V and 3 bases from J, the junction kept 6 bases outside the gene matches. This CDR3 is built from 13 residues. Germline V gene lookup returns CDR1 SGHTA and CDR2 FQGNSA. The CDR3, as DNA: TGTGCCAGCACCTTGGGGGGGGGCTACGAGCAGTACTTC. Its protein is CASTLGGGYEQYF.

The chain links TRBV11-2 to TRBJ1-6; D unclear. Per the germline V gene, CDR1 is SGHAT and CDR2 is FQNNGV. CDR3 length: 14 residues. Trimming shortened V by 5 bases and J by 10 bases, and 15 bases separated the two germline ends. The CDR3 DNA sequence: TGTGCCAGCAGCCTCCAGATCGGTGGCTCACCCCTCCACTTT. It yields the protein CASSLQIGGSPLHF.

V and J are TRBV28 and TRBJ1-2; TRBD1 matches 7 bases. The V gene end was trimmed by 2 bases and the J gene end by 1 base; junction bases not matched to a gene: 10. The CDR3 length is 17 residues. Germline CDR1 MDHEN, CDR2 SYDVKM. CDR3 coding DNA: TGTGCCAGCAGTTTACCCACCAGGGACAGTTTTAACTATGGCTACACCTTC. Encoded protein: CASSLPTRDSFNYGYTF.

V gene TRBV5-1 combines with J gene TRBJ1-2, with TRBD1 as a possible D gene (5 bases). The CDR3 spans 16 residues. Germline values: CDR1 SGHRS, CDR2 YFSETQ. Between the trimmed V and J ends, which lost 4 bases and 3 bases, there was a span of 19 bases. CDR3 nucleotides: TGCGCCAGCAGCCCAACTCAGGGTCGGGCCCACTATGGCTACACCTTC. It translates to CASSPTQGRAHYGYTF. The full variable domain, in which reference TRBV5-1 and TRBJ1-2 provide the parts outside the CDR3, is KAGVTQTPRYLIKTRGQQVTLSCSPISGHRSVSWYQQTPGQGLQFLFEYFSETQRNKGNFPGRFSGRQFSNSRSEMNVSTLELGDSALYLCASSPTQGRAHYGYTFGSGTRLTVV.

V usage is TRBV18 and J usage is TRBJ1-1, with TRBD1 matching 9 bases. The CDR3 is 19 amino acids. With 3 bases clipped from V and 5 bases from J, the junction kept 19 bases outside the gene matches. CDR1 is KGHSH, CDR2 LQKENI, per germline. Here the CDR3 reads CASSPLRDRGSGTGTEAFF. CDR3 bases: TGTGCCAGCTCACCGTTGCGCGACAGGGGGAGCGGGACCGGAACTGAAGCTTTCTTT.